Described below is a single T cell receptor (beta chain) sequence and its context. Germline values: CDR1 SGHKS, CDR2 YYEKEE (reference sequence). V lost 1 base and J lost 6, with 11 bases in between. The CDR3 is made up of 14 amino acids. This entry belongs to a study of shared T cell receptors in the human thymus. TCRdb's table, derived via immunoSEQ multiplex PCR, lists solely in-frame clones and lacks some. Of roughly 710,000 clones in the sample, over 75% were seen once. A further study also used this sample, focusing on human thymus T cells. This second study says: The thymus was resected at corrective cardiac surgery.

Sequenced: thymocytes. This chain joins TRBV5-5 and TRBJ1-5; tentative D call: TRBD1 (6 bases). The TCR comes from a girl under three years old with a congenital heart defect. CDR3 sequence reads: CASSLQPGAQPQHF. CDR3 nucleotide sequence: TGTGCCAGCAGCTTGCAGCCAGGGGCTCAGCCCCAGCATTTT.